Listed here are 3 T cell receptor beta chains from one sample, sequenced in a study of vaccination effects on CD4 cells after COVID-19. Their target antigens are unknown. Upon completion of around eleven days in culture, CD4+ T cells were isolated. Sequenced by immunoSEQ multiplex PCR; TCRdb stores in-frame clones only, minus some. The sample lists 40,000 to 55,000 clones, around four fifths occurring once. Sequences were derived from CD4+ T cells from PBMCs cultured without peptide, sampled before COVID-19 vaccination. The source is a human donor who had a prior SARS-CoV-2 infection.

This chain joins TRBV7-2 and TRBJ2-3; the match to TRBD2 covers 12 bases. V lost 5 bases, J lost 2 bases, and 5 bases stayed unmatched. The V gene's germline CDR1 is SGHTA and CDR2 FQGNSA. The CDR3 is made up of 16 amino acids. Here the CDR3 reads CASSTGLAGLTDTQYF. CDR3 nucleotide sequence: TGTGCCAGCAGCACGGGACTAGCGGGTCTCACAGATACGCAGTATTTT.

V gene TRBV25-1 combines with J gene TRBJ1-2, with no clear D. CDR3 length equals 13 residues. The V end lost 5 bases, the J end lost 6 bases, and 13 bases lay between the germline ends. The V gene's germline CDR1 is MGHDK and CDR2 SYGVNS. The CDR3 spells CASSRTGDNGYTF. CDR3 DNA: TGTGCCAGCAGTCGGACGGGAGATAATGGCTACACCTTC.

This clone was counted only a few times. V usage is TRBV18 and J usage is TRBJ1-4, with D perhaps TRBD1 (6 bases). CDR1 is KGHSH, CDR2 LQKENI, per germline. The V end was cut by 5 bases, the J end by 10 bases, with 14 bases between. This CDR3 region has 13 residues. The CDR3 DNA is TGTGCCAGCTCAGGCAGGGGATTCGGAAAACTGTTTTTT. It translates to CASSGRGFGKLFF.